The 7 T cell receptor beta chains listed next were all sequenced from one sample in a study of blood T cells in healthy people across ages (dated by TCRdb to 2013 to 2016). Library generation was performed with 5' RACE. TCRdb lists the instrument as Illumina HiSeq 2500. A second PCR of roughly 6 to 11 cycles was run with a J-beta primer mix and a sample-barcoded 5' primer. TCRdb cleaned the public reads at Q25 with fastp, built clones with MiXCR and kept in-frame beta chains. CDR3 protein duplicates are merged, each entry listing the most common genes and DNA. Present in this sample are approximately 800,000 distinct CDR3 sequences, roughly 24% of which were seen just once. The ten most abundant clones make up 3% of the sample. These sequences were also reported in another study, on T cells of mothers and their children.

What was sequenced was blood. These receptor sequences come from a boy under 18 in good health.

The chain uses TRBV3-1 and TRBJ2-1; 8 bases are shared with TRBD2. Germline CDR1 reads LGHDT; CDR2 reads YNNKEL (reference sequence). The CDR3 contains 15 residues. The V segment lost 4 bases and the J segment 2 bases; nucleotides outside the gene matches: 4. The DNA of the CDR3 is TGTGCCAGCAGCCGAGCGGGGGCCACCTACAATGAGCAGTTCTTC. It is translated as CASSRAGATYNEQFF.

The chain links TRBV25-1 to TRBJ1-4, with 7 bases aligning to TRBD1. With 4 bases clipped from V and 0 bases from J, the junction kept 8 bases outside the gene matches. Germline V CDR1 and CDR2: MGHDK, SYGVNS. The CDR3 consists of 17 residues. CDR3 loop: CASSAHGTEATNEKLFF. The CDR3 DNA sequence: TGTGCCAGCAGTGCTCACGGGACAGAAGCAACTAATGAAAAACTGTTTTTT.

This clonotype was seen only a few times. J is TRBJ2-5 and V is TRBV7-9, with 7 nucleotides matching TRBD2. The germline V gene has CDR1 SEHNR and CDR2 FQNEAQ (reference sequence). The CDR3 totals 16 residues. Trimming at V came to 5 bases and at J to 2 bases, leaving 11 bases not matched to a gene. CDR3 region: CASSPGLGGGQETQYF. The CDR3 DNA sequence: TGTGCCAGCAGCCCCGGACTAGGTGGAGGGCAAGAGACCCAGTACTTC.

The rearrangement joins TRBV5-1 to TRBJ2-3; the D is unclear. Germline assignment: CDR1 SGHRS and CDR2 YFSETQ. The CDR3 is 15 residues long. Trimming pared 0 bases from V and 6 bases from J, leaving 14 bases between. In DNA, the CDR3 is TGCGCCAGCAGCTTGGAGGCATTACGTGGCGATACGCAGTATTTT. It translates to CASSLEALRGDTQYF.

This clonotype has a handful of counts. The V call is TRBV4-2, the J call TRBJ2-3, with D unclear. V lost 5 bases and J 2 bases, leaving 8 bases between the germline ends. This CDR3 spans 13 amino acids. From germline, CDR1 is LGHNA and CDR2 YNFKEQ. This CDR3 is CASSGRDTDTQYF. The CDR3 DNA reads as TGTGCCAGCAGCGGAAGAGACACAGATACGCAGTATTTT.

This clonotype was observed a handful of times. The chain carries TRBV29-1 and TRBJ1-1; D is ambiguous. Germline CDR1 SQVTM, CDR2 ANQGSEA. The CDR3 consists of 13 residues. V gave up 8 bases and J gave up 0 bases, with 13 bases separating them. This CDR3 reads CSPWTTMNTEAFF. For the CDR3, the DNA is TGCAGCCCCTGGACCACCATGAACACTGAAGCTTTCTTT.

The rearrangement joins TRBV6-1 to TRBJ2-7; D unclear. Trimming removed 2 bases from V and 5 bases from J, with 7 bases in between. From germline, CDR1 is MNHNS and CDR2 SASEGT. The CDR3 length is 12 residues. The CDR3 spells CASSESGDEQYF. The DNA of the CDR3 is TGTGCCAGCAGTGAATCTGGGGACGAGCAGTACTTC.